The rows below give T cell receptor beta chains drawn from one sample of a study of cytotoxic CD8 clonotypes in ibrutinib-treated CLL. The method was immunoSEQ multiplex PCR; TCRdb's version includes in-frame clones alone and lacks a portion of them. The sample holds under 200,000 clones; more than 65% are singletons and the top ten take approximately 2%. Sample: PBMCs, taken after 12 months of ibrutinib treatment. These receptors were collected from a human donor with chronic lymphocytic leukemia. The CDR3 runs from the conserved cysteine through the conserved F or W. D genes are given only for firm matches. Part of the rows lack a size; the others show once, few, many or a class for expanded clones.

len,abundance,j_gene,d_gene,v_gene,CDR3aa,CDR3nt
14,.,TRBJ2-3,TRBD1,TRBV11-1,CASSSGTATDTQYF,TGTGCCAGCAGCTCCGGGACAGCCACAGATACGCAGTATTTT
16,once,TRBJ1-3,.,TRBV28,CASSNGGGMAGNTIYF,TGTGCCAGCAGCAATGGGGGGGGGATGGCTGGAAACACCATATATTTT
13,.,TRBJ1-2,TRBD1,TRBV29-1,CSVVRGLSYGYTF,TGCAGCGTTGTTAGGGGGCTGAGTTATGGCTACACCTTC
16,.,TRBJ1-2,TRBD1,TRBV28,CASSTSGTGWSYGYTF,TGTGCCAGCAGTACTTCCGGGACAGGGTGGTCCTATGGCTACACCTTC
16,.,TRBJ1-5,.,TRBV7-8,CASSFPDGDSNQPQHF,TGTGCCAGCAGCTTCCCGGACGGGGATAGCAATCAGCCCCAGCATTTT
15,.,TRBJ2-1,.,TRBV11-2,CASSLVTSPYNEQFF,TGTGCCAGCAGCTTAGTTACCTCCCCCTACAATGAGCAGTTCTTC
15,.,TRBJ1-3,.,TRBV18,CASSLRQSSGNTIYF,TGTGCCAGCTCACTAAGACAGAGCTCTGGAAACACCATATATTTT
15,.,TRBJ2-2,.,TRBV28,CASIGGSGNTGELFF,TGTGCCAGCATAGGGGGTAGCGGGAACACCGGGGAGCTGTTTTTT
15,.,TRBJ1-2,.,TRBV27,CASSLSPGNNYGYTF,TGTGCCAGCAGTTTAAGCCCAGGAAATAACTATGGCTACACCTTC
13,.,TRBJ1-1,.,TRBV28,CASTPNMNTEAFF,TGTGCCAGCACCCCGAACATGAACACTGAAGCTTTCTTT
13,once,TRBJ1-1,.,TRBV18,CASSPLARAEAFF,TGTGCCAGCTCACCATTGGCCAGGGCTGAAGCTTTCTTT
11,.,TRBJ2-1,.,TRBV18,CASSPRVEQFF,TGTGCCAGCTCACCACGGGTTGAGCAGTTCTTC
12,.,TRBJ2-7,TRBD2,TRBV30,CAWASGAYEQYF,TGTGCCTGGGCTAGCGGGGCATACGAGCAGTACTTC
16,.,TRBJ1-5,TRBD1,TRBV28,CASSFSGQGSNQPQHF,TGTGCCAGCAGCTTCTCGGGACAGGGTAGCAATCAGCCCCAGCATTTT
15,.,TRBJ2-3,.,TRBV5-5,CASSLGTGGGGTQYF,TGTGCCAGCAGCTTGGGGACGGGTGGCGGTGGGACGCAGTATTTT
18,few,TRBJ2-1,TRBD1,TRBV11-2,CASSSRAGWTGSYNEQFF,TGTGCCAGCAGCTCGCGGGCGGGTTGGACAGGATCCTACAATGAGCAGTTCTTC
13,.,TRBJ2-3,.,TRBV11-2,CASSLEEPDTQYF,TGTGCCAGCAGCTTAGAAGAGCCAGATACGCAGTATTTT
16,.,TRBJ2-3,.,TRBV11-2,CASSLGSGPSTDTQYF,TGTGCCAGCAGCTTAGGATCAGGGCCTAGCACAGATACGCAGTATTTT
14,.,TRBJ1-4,TRBD1,TRBV5-8,CASSFRDSNEKLFF,TGTGCCAGCAGCTTCCGGGACAGCAATGAAAAACTGTTTTTT
16,.,TRBJ1-6,TRBD1,TRBV5-8,CASSLGQAVNNSPLHF,TGTGCCAGCAGCCTCGGACAGGCGGTCAATAATTCACCCCTCCACTTT
15,.,TRBJ2-1,.,TRBV27,CASSRAALVKNEQFF,TGTGCCAGCAGTCGTGCGGCTCTAGTTAAAAATGAGCAGTTCTTC